A selection of T cell receptor beta chains follows, all from one sample in a study of CD4 T cell repertoires in COVID-19. The data were produced by immunoSEQ multiplex PCR, yet TCRdb's version contains in-frame clones alone and is incomplete. The sample has 70,000 to 95,000 clones; around 82% are singletons. The material sequenced was CD4+ T cells from peripheral blood, taken after recovery from COVID-19. The receptor source for this set is a human donor who had COVID-19. Both conserved end residues are part of each CDR3. The D gene is left open where the match is weak. Rows give clone size only sometimes, using once, few, many, or a class for an expanded clone.

d_call: NA; v_call: TRBV4-1; clone_size: NA; j_call: TRBJ1-1; cdr3_aa: CASSQAPDTSLEAFF; cdr3_nt: TGCGCCAGCAGCCAAGCACCGGACACTTCTCTTGAAGCTTTCTTT
d_call: TRBD2; v_call: TRBV28; clone_size: NA; j_call: TRBJ2-7; cdr3_aa: CASSAAGGTTYEQYF; cdr3_nt: TGTGCCAGCAGTGCCGCGGGAGGGACAACCTACGAGCAGTACTTC
d_call: NA; v_call: TRBV2; clone_size: once; j_call: TRBJ2-4; cdr3_aa: CASSDRKGVDIQYF; cdr3_nt: TGTGCCAGCAGTGACCGGAAGGGGGTTGACATTCAGTACTTC
d_call: TRBD1; v_call: TRBV10-1; clone_size: NA; j_call: TRBJ1-2; cdr3_aa: CASSERDRDGYTF; cdr3_nt: TGCGCCAGCAGTGAAAGGGACAGGGATGGCTACACCTTC
d_call: NA; v_call: TRBV5-8; clone_size: few; j_call: TRBJ1-3; cdr3_aa: CASSLRVSTGNTIYF; cdr3_nt: TGTGCCAGCAGCCTCAGGGTATCGACTGGAAACACCATATATTTT
d_call: TRBD2; v_call: TRBV24-1; clone_size: few; j_call: TRBJ2-3; cdr3_aa: CATRSGDTDTQYF; cdr3_nt: TGTGCCACCAGGAGCGGGGATACAGATACGCAGTATTTT
d_call: NA; v_call: TRBV10-3; clone_size: NA; j_call: TRBJ2-1; cdr3_aa: CAISDYRNEQFF; cdr3_nt: TGTGCCATCAGTGATTATCGGAATGAGCAGTTCTTC
d_call: NA; v_call: TRBV11-2; clone_size: NA; j_call: TRBJ1-2; cdr3_aa: CASSSLTGEFYGYTF; cdr3_nt: TGTGCCAGCAGCTCGTTGACAGGAGAATTCTATGGCTACACCTTC
d_call: TRBD1; v_call: TRBV20-1; clone_size: once; j_call: TRBJ2-7; cdr3_aa: CSASAGTGYEQYF; cdr3_nt: TGCAGTGCTAGTGCCGGGACAGGCTACGAGCAGTACTTC
d_call: TRBD1; v_call: TRBV2; clone_size: NA; j_call: TRBJ2-4; cdr3_aa: CASRDRGRAKNIQYF; cdr3_nt: TGTGCCAGCAGGGACAGGGGGCGCGCCAAAAACATTCAGTACTTC
d_call: NA; v_call: TRBV5-1; clone_size: NA; j_call: TRBJ2-5; cdr3_aa: CASSNRETQYF; cdr3_nt: TGCGCCAGCAGTAATAGGGAGACCCAGTACTTC
d_call: NA; v_call: TRBV30; clone_size: NA; j_call: TRBJ2-7; cdr3_aa: CAWSGRGGTYEQYF; cdr3_nt: TGTGCCTGGAGTGGCAGGGGCGGGACCTACGAGCAGTACTTC
d_call: NA; v_call: TRBV5-6; clone_size: few; j_call: TRBJ1-2; cdr3_aa: CASSSLGGNYGYTF; cdr3_nt: TGTGCCAGCAGCTCTCTGGGGGGGAACTATGGCTACACCTTC
d_call: TRBD1; v_call: TRBV7-8; clone_size: NA; j_call: TRBJ2-2; cdr3_aa: CASSTGTGSTGELFF; cdr3_nt: TGTGCCAGCAGCACCGGGACAGGGTCCACCGGGGAGCTGTTTTTT
d_call: TRBD1; v_call: TRBV11-3; clone_size: NA; j_call: TRBJ2-2; cdr3_aa: CASTRAGTGGITGELFF; cdr3_nt: TGTGCCAGCACCAGAGCCGGGACAGGGGGCATCACCGGGGAGCTGTTTTTT
d_call: TRBD2; v_call: TRBV19; clone_size: NA; j_call: TRBJ2-5; cdr3_aa: CASSLRLAGDERTQYF; cdr3_nt: TGTGCCAGTAGCCTTAGACTAGCGGGAGACGAAAGGACCCAGTACTTC
d_call: TRBD2; v_call: TRBV19; clone_size: once; j_call: TRBJ2-1; cdr3_aa: CASSEAGGTQGEQFF; cdr3_nt: TGTGCCAGTAGTGAGGCGGGGGGGACACAAGGTGAGCAGTTCTTC
d_call: TRBD1; v_call: TRBV9; clone_size: NA; j_call: TRBJ1-1; cdr3_aa: CASSPRTGVTEAFF; cdr3_nt: TGTGCCAGCAGCCCCCGGACAGGGGTGACTGAAGCTTTCTTT
d_call: TRBD1; v_call: TRBV29-1; clone_size: NA; j_call: TRBJ2-4; cdr3_aa: CSVSRDSVAKNIQYF; cdr3_nt: TGCAGCGTATCCCGGGACAGTGTAGCCAAAAACATTCAGTACTTC
d_call: NA; v_call: TRBV28; clone_size: NA; j_call: TRBJ1-2; cdr3_aa: CASSLFRVGGYTF; cdr3_nt: TGTGCCAGCAGTTTATTCAGGGTCGGGGGCTACACCTTC
d_call: TRBD1; v_call: TRBV19; clone_size: NA; j_call: TRBJ2-6; cdr3_aa: CASSTPQGQGANVLTF; cdr3_nt: TGTGCCAGTAGTACCCCCCAGGGACAGGGGGCCAACGTCCTGACTTTC
d_call: TRBD1; v_call: TRBV6-2/TRBV6-3; clone_size: NA; j_call: TRBJ2-7; cdr3_aa: CASSSGTGTYEQYF; cdr3_nt: TGTGCCAGCAGTTCCGGGACAGGGACCTACGAGCAGTACTTC
d_call: NA; v_call: TRBV2; clone_size: NA; j_call: TRBJ2-7; cdr3_aa: CASTPTASLGHVQYF; cdr3_nt: TGTGCCAGCACCCCCACGGCCTCCCTGGGTCATGTGCAGTACTTC
d_call: TRBD1; v_call: TRBV6-5; clone_size: NA; j_call: TRBJ1-1; cdr3_aa: CASSSGQAGAFF; cdr3_nt: TGTGCCAGCAGTTCCGGACAGGCGGGAGCTTTCTTT
d_call: NA; v_call: TRBV24-1; clone_size: NA; j_call: TRBJ1-1; cdr3_aa: CATRSRGGTEAFF; cdr3_nt: TGTGCCACCCGTAGCCGGGGGGGCACTGAAGCTTTCTTT